These T cell receptor beta chains were read from a single sample in a study of PD-L1 blockade in urothelial cancer. The table came from immunoSEQ multiplex PCR; TCRdb's copy has only in-frame clones and leaves some out. The sample lists about 120,000 clones; around nine tenths were seen once. The sample in question was PBMCs, obtained around atezolizumab (anti-PD-L1) treatment. All receptors derive from a man in his sixties with urothelial cancer. CDR3s include the opening cysteine and the closing phenylalanine or tryptophan. The order of the fields is D gene, clone size, J gene, V gene, CDR3 DNA, CDR3 protein. D genes are given only for firm matches. Clone size is stated in some rows and not others, as once, few, many or a class when expanded.

D gene: TRBD2; clone size: -; J gene: TRBJ2-7; V gene: TRBV7-9; CDR3 DNA: TGTGCCAGCAGCGGCCGGTGGAAGCGGGGAAGCTCCTACGAGCAGTACTTC; CDR3 protein: CASSGRWKRGSSYEQYF
D gene: -; clone size: -; J gene: TRBJ1-5; V gene: TRBV7-2; CDR3 DNA: TGTGCCAGCAGCTTAGGGGGTCAGGGGCTGGAGCCCCAGCATTTT; CDR3 protein: CASSLGGQGLEPQHF
D gene: -; clone size: -; J gene: TRBJ2-7; V gene: TRBV5-1; CDR3 DNA: TGCGCCAGCAGCTTGGCCAGACCGGGACTGGACGAGCAGTACTTC; CDR3 protein: CASSLARPGLDEQYF
D gene: -; clone size: -; J gene: TRBJ1-1; V gene: TRBV6-1; CDR3 DNA: TGTGCCAGTCGTACAGTGAACACTGAAGCTTTCTTT; CDR3 protein: CASRTVNTEAFF
D gene: TRBD2; clone size: -; J gene: TRBJ2-7; V gene: TRBV9; CDR3 DNA: TGTGCCAGCAGCGCGCCCGGGACTAGCGGGAGAGTAGCAGACGAGCAGTACTTC; CDR3 protein: CASSAPGTSGRVADEQYF
D gene: -; clone size: -; J gene: TRBJ1-1; V gene: TRBV6-5; CDR3 DNA: TGTGCCAGCAGCGGGTGGGACACTGAAGCTTTCTTT; CDR3 protein: CASSGWDTEAFF
D gene: TRBD2; clone size: -; J gene: TRBJ2-7; V gene: TRBV7-7; CDR3 DNA: TGTGCTAGCAGCTTTGGTCCGGGACTAGCGGGGAGAGGCGAGCAGTACTTC; CDR3 protein: CASSFGPGLAGRGEQYF
D gene: -; clone size: -; J gene: TRBJ1-2; V gene: TRBV11-3; CDR3 DNA: TGTGCCAGCAGCTTAGATTGGGGCCATGGCTACACCTTC; CDR3 protein: CASSLDWGHGYTF
D gene: -; clone size: -; J gene: TRBJ1-2; V gene: TRBV5-8; CDR3 DNA: TGTGCCAGCAGCTTGCTGGGGGCGCGGTATGGCTACACCTTC; CDR3 protein: CASSLLGARYGYTF
D gene: -; clone size: -; J gene: TRBJ2-7; V gene: TRBV10-3; CDR3 DNA: TGTGCCATCAGTGAGTCGGGCAGAAGATACGAGCAGTACTTC; CDR3 protein: CAISESGRRYEQYF
D gene: -; clone size: once; J gene: TRBJ1-5; V gene: TRBV6-5; CDR3 DNA: TGTGCCAGCAGTTACTCGAGTGGTCAGCCCCAGCATTTT; CDR3 protein: CASSYSSGQPQHF
D gene: -; clone size: -; J gene: TRBJ2-3; V gene: TRBV4-3; CDR3 DNA: TGCGCCAGCAGCCAAGGAATAGAGGCAGATACGCAGTATTTT; CDR3 protein: CASSQGIEADTQYF
D gene: -; clone size: -; J gene: TRBJ2-5; V gene: TRBV6-5; CDR3 DNA: TGTGCCAGCAGTTCAGAGGCTTTTGGGACCCAGTACTTC; CDR3 protein: CASSSEAFGTQYF
D gene: -; clone size: -; J gene: TRBJ1-2; V gene: TRBV7-8; CDR3 DNA: TGTGCCAGCAGCTTATCAGGGGAGGGCTATGGCTACACCTTC; CDR3 protein: CASSLSGEGYGYTF
D gene: -; clone size: -; J gene: TRBJ2-7; V gene: TRBV9; CDR3 DNA: TGTGCCAGCAGCGTAGATGGGGGGAGCTCCTACGAGCAGTACTTC; CDR3 protein: CASSVDGGSSYEQYF
D gene: TRBD1; clone size: -; J gene: TRBJ2-7; V gene: TRBV10-3; CDR3 DNA: TGTGCCATCAGCCCCGGACAGGGGGACTACGAGCAGTACTTC; CDR3 protein: CAISPGQGDYEQYF
D gene: TRBD1; clone size: -; J gene: TRBJ1-2; V gene: TRBV30; CDR3 DNA: TGTGCCTGGGATCCGGGACAGGCTTGGAGCTACACCTTC; CDR3 protein: CAWDPGQAWSYTF
D gene: TRBD1; clone size: -; J gene: TRBJ2-7; V gene: TRBV19; CDR3 DNA: TGTGCCAGTAGTATAACAGGGGGCTACGAGCAGTACTTC; CDR3 protein: CASSITGGYEQYF
D gene: TRBD1; clone size: -; J gene: TRBJ2-7; V gene: TRBV7-7; CDR3 DNA: TGTGCCAGCAGCTTAGGACAGGGACGGACCTACGAGCAGTACTTC; CDR3 protein: CASSLGQGRTYEQYF
D gene: -; clone size: -; J gene: TRBJ2-2; V gene: TRBV29-1; CDR3 DNA: TGCAGCGCACACAGGGAGACCGGGGAGCTGTTTTTT; CDR3 protein: CSAHRETGELFF
D gene: -; clone size: few; J gene: TRBJ2-7; V gene: TRBV7-8; CDR3 DNA: TGTGCCAGCAGCCCGACAGGCCGAGGCTACGAGCAGTACTTC; CDR3 protein: CASSPTGRGYEQYF
D gene: -; clone size: -; J gene: TRBJ1-4; V gene: TRBV19; CDR3 DNA: TGTGCCACTCGTGAACAGCAGAATGAAAAACTGTTTTTT; CDR3 protein: CATREQQNEKLFF
D gene: TRBD1; clone size: many; J gene: TRBJ2-7; V gene: TRBV5-5; CDR3 DNA: TGTGCCAGCAGCTTGGCGGCACAGGGGGGCGACGAGCAGTACTTC; CDR3 protein: CASSLAAQGGDEQYF
D gene: TRBD1; clone size: -; J gene: TRBJ2-3; V gene: TRBV5-1; CDR3 DNA: TGCGCCAGCAGCCGACAGGGGGAGGGCATCGCAGATACGCAGTATTTT; CDR3 protein: CASSRQGEGIADTQYF
D gene: TRBD1; clone size: -; J gene: TRBJ1-5; V gene: TRBV19; CDR3 DNA: TGTGCCAGTAGTATTGGTGACAGGGTTGGAAATCAGCCCCAGCATTTT; CDR3 protein: CASSIGDRVGNQPQHF
D gene: TRBD2; clone size: -; J gene: TRBJ2-3; V gene: TRBV5-6; CDR3 DNA: TGTGCCAGCAGCCAGGGACTAGCGGGAGTGGGAGATACGCAGTATTTT; CDR3 protein: CASSQGLAGVGDTQYF
D gene: -; clone size: -; J gene: TRBJ2-7; V gene: TRBV9; CDR3 DNA: TGTGCCAGCAGCGTAGAACTACAGGCCAGCTCCTACGAGCAGTACTTC; CDR3 protein: CASSVELQASSYEQYF
D gene: TRBD1; clone size: -; J gene: TRBJ2-3; V gene: TRBV27; CDR3 DNA: TGTGCCAGCAGTTTAACCGGGACAGGGGGCCCAGATACGCAGTATTTT; CDR3 protein: CASSLTGTGGPDTQYF
D gene: TRBD1; clone size: -; J gene: TRBJ1-2; V gene: TRBV7-3; CDR3 DNA: TGTGCCAGCAGCAACCGACAGGGAAGCACTCATGGCTACACCTTC; CDR3 protein: CASSNRQGSTHGYTF
D gene: TRBD1; clone size: once; J gene: TRBJ1-5; V gene: TRBV27; CDR3 DNA: TGTGCCAGCCGGACAGGGAGGGAACAGCCCCAGCATTTT; CDR3 protein: CASRTGREQPQHF